The clone carrying this TCR beta chain came up many times. Its antigen is not identified. These data originate in a study of prognosis after radiotherapy for stage I lung cancer. Findings and caveats of the study: Usage of TRBV and TRBJ genes reportedly differed between metastatic and non-metastatic patients.

Genomic DNA provided the template from which TCR beta CDR3 was amplified by two-round multiplex PCR. Gene-specific primers for each TRBV and TRBJ gene drove first-round PCR. Using its own MiXCR run on the multiplex PCR reads, TCRdb lists one record per CDR3 protein. The top ten hold around 10% of the sample, which has about 28,000 distinct CDR3 sequences, roughly 30% seen once. V lost 4 bases to trimming and J lost 6 bases; unmatched junction nucleotides: 5. The CDR3 runs to 13 residues. Germline CDR1 and CDR2: SGHVS and FQNEAQ. The TCR sequence derives from a donor over 45 with non-small cell lung cancer. Source: PBMCs, taken before or after stereotactic body radiation therapy (not recorded which). The V and J genes are TRBV7-8 and TRBJ1-2; 7 bases match TRBD1. This CDR3 is CASSSGTADGYTF. The CDR3 DNA reads as TGTGCCAGCAGCTCCGGGACAGCTGATGGCTACACCTTC.